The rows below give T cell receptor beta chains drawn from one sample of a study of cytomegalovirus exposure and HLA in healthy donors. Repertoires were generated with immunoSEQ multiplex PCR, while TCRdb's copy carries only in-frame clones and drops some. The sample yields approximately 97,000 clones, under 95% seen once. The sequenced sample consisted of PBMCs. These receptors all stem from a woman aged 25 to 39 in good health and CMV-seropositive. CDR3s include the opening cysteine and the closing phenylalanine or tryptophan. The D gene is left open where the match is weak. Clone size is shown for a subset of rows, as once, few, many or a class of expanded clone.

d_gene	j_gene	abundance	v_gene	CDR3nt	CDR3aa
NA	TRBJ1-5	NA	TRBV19	TGTGCCAGTAGTATAGGATACAGGCAGCCCCAGCATTTT	CASSIGYRQPQHF
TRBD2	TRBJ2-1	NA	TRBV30	TGTGCCTGGAGTAGAATTAGCGGGAGGTCCTCCTACAATGAGCAGTTCTTC	CAWSRISGRSSYNEQFF
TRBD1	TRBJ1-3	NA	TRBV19	TGTGCCAGTTCGTGGGGACAGCGAAACACCATATATTTT	CASSWGQRNTIYF
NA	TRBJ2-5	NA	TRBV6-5	TGTGCCAGCAGTCGTCAGAACCAAGAGACCCAGTACTTC	CASSRQNQETQYF
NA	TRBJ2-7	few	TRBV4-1	TGCGCCAGCAGCCAATACGTGGGAGTCGGGGACGAGCAGTACTTC	CASSQYVGVGDEQYF
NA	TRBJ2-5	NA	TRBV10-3	TGTGCCATCAGTGAGGTTCGGGAGACCCAGTACTTC	CAISEVRETQYF
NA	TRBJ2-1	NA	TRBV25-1	TGTGCCAGCACCGAGACTGCATACAATGAGCAGTTCTTC	CASTETAYNEQFF
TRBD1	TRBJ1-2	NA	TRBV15	TGTGCCACGTCGGACAGGGGGCATAGCTATGGCTACACCTTC	CATSDRGHSYGYTF
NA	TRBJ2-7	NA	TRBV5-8	TGTGCCAGCAGACAAGCGGCTTTGGTCTCCTACGAGCAGTACTTC	CASRQAALVSYEQYF
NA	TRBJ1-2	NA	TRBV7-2	TGTGCCAGCAGCTTAGCGGTCGGGGGGGGGAATATCTATGGCTACACCTTC	CASSLAVGGGNIYGYTF
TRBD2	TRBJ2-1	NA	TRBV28	TGTGCCAGCCGAAGGACTAGCGGTTACAATGAGCAGTTCTTC	CASRRTSGYNEQFF
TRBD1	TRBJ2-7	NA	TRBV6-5	TGTGCCAGCAGAAGGCAGGGGGCCTACGAGCAGTACTTC	CASRRQGAYEQYF
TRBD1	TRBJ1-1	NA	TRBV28	TGTGCCAGCAGTTCCCTAACCTTCCGGGACAGGGCATCCATGAACACTGAAGCTTTCTTT	CASSSLTFRDRASMNTEAFF
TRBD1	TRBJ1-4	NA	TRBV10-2	TGCGCCACCAGGGGACAGGGGGGTTTCGCTAATGAAAAACTGTTTTTT	CATRGQGGFANEKLFF
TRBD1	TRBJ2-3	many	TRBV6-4	TGTGCCAGCAGTGAAACGACAGGGGGCACAGATACGCAGTATTTT	CASSETTGGTDTQYF
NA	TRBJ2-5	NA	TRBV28	TGTGCCAGCAGTCCCATAGGTGGTAGCGGACGTTGGACCCAGTACTTC	CASSPIGGSGRWTQYF
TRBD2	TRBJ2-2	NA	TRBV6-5	TGTGCCAGCAGACATGGGGGGGGATACACCGGGGAGCTGTTTTTT	CASRHGGGYTGELFF
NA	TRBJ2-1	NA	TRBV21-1	TGTGCCACGTTAGCGGGAGGTTACGATGAGCAGTTCTTC	CATLAGGYDEQFF
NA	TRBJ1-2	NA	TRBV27	TGTGCCAGCAGTTCTGCGGCCTACTATGGCTACACCTTC	CASSSAAYYGYTF
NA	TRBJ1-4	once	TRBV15	TGTGCCACCAGCAGAGGAGATGCAACTAATGAAAAACTGTTTTTT	CATSRGDATNEKLFF
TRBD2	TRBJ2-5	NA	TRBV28	TGTGCCAGCAGATCGGCGGGGGGCCCTAAAGAGACCCAGTACTTC	CASRSAGGPKETQYF
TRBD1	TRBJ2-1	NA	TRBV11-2	TGTGCCAGCAGCTTAGTATGGGACAGAGGCAATGAGCAGTTCTTC	CASSLVWDRGNEQFF
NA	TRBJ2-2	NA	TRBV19	TGTGCCAGTAGTATAGGGGTAGCAAACACCGGGGAGCTGTTTTTT	CASSIGVANTGELFF
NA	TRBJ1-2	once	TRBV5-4	TGTGCCACCTCGGGAGCTAACTATGGCTACACCTTC	CATSGANYGYTF
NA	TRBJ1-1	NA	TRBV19	TGTGCCAGTAAAGACGCGGGGGGGCTTCTGAACACTGAAGCTTTCTTT	CASKDAGGLLNTEAFF
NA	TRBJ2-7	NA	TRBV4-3	TGCGCCAGCAGCCAAGAGGTCCGGTCCTACGAGCAGTACTTC	CASSQEVRSYEQYF
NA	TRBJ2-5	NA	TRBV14	TGTGCCAGCAGCCCAACAGTGTACCAAGAGACCCAGTACTTC	CASSPTVYQETQYF
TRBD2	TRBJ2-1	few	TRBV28	TGTGCCAGCAGTCGAACTAGCGGGAGCAATGAGCAGTTCTTC	CASSRTSGSNEQFF
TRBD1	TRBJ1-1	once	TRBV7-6	TGTGCCAGCAGCTCAAACCCCGCGACAGGGATGGGGAGTTTTGGCACTGAAGCTTTCTTT	CASSSNPATGMGSFGTEAFF
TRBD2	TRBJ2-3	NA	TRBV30	TGTGCCTGGAGGGTTCAGGGAGGGGGCACAGATACGCAGTATTTT	CAWRVQGGGTDTQYF
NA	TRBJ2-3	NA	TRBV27	TGTGCCAGCAGTCTAAGACAGAAGGGCCTAATCGGAGATACGCAGTATTTT	CASSLRQKGLIGDTQYF
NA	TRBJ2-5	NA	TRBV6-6	TGTGCCAGCAGTAAGGAGCGCCGGACCCAGTACTTC	CASSKERRTQYF
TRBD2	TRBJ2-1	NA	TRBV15	TGTGCCACCAGCAGAGCGCGGGAGTGGGACCAGGAGCAGTTCTTC	CATSRAREWDQEQFF
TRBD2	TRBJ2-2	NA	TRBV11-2	TGTGCCAGCAGCTCGGGACTAGCGGGAACCGGGGAGCTGTTTTTT	CASSSGLAGTGELFF
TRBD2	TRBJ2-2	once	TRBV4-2	TGTGCCAGCAGCTTACGAGCGGGAGAAGCCGGGGAGCTGTTTTTT	CASSLRAGEAGELFF
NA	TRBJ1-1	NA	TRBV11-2	TGTGCCAGCAGTCCACCCACCTTAGGAGCGGGCACTGAAGCTTTCTTT	CASSPPTLGAGTEAFF
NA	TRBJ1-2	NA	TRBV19	TGTGCCAGTAGTATGGCCTGGGCCTCAAATGGCTACACCTTC	CASSMAWASNGYTF
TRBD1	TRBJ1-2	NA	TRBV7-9	TGTGCCAGCAGCGGACAGGGCGACTATGGCTACACCTTC	CASSGQGDYGYTF
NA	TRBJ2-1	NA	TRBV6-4	TGTGCCAGCAGTGACGCGGCCAGCTCCTACAATGAGCAGTTCTTC	CASSDAASSYNEQFF
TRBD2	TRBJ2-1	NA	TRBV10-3	TGTGCCATCAGACAAGGACTAGCGGGGCCGTTTAACAATGAGCAGTTCTTC	CAIRQGLAGPFNNEQFF